Listed here are 17 T cell receptor beta chains from one sample, sequenced in a study of low-dose radiotherapy and immunotherapy resistance in tumors. Priming of first-strand cDNA relied on TRAV- and TRBV-specific primers (covering alpha and beta chains). TCR amplification ran roughly 20 PCR cycles using constant-region and V-primer adapter primers. TCRdb called the reads again in MiXCR, with one record for every CDR3 protein. The sample lists about 89,000 distinct CDR3 sequences, more than 8% occurring once. The sample's time point: before trial treatment. The sequencing here drew on PBMCs, taken before treatment. Receptors were obtained from a male donor with prostate cancer.

This clonotype was picked up many times. V is TRBV6-1 and J is TRBJ2-7; 8 nucleotides agree with TRBD2. Germline assignment: CDR1 MNHNS and CDR2 SASEGT. J was trimmed by 3 bases and V by 6 bases; bases with no gene match: 7. This CDR3 comprises 14 residues. The CDR3 coding sequence is TGTGCCAGCAGGTACCTAGCGGGCCACTACGAGCAGTACTTC. It translates to CASRYLAGHYEQYF.

In its sample, this clonotype was seen many times. This chain connects TRBV5-1 to TRBJ2-7, with TRBD1 matching 7 bases. V shed 4 bases, J shed 3 bases, and the junction held 7 bases outside the gene matches. In germline, CDR1 is SGHRS, CDR2 YFSETQ. The length of the CDR3 is 14 residues. CDR3 DNA sequence: TGCGCCAGCAGCGACCGGACAGGCGGCTACGAGCAGTACTTC. Protein: CASSDRTGGYEQYF.

This clonotype occurred many times. This rearrangement joins TRBV28 to TRBJ1-4; D unclear. V was clipped by 5 bases and J by 5 bases, with 3 bases between them. CDR1 and CDR2 from the germline V gene are MDHEN and SYDVKM. The CDR3 is made up of 11 amino acids. CDR3 residues: CASSGNEKLFF. As DNA, the CDR3 is TGTGCCAGCAGTGGAAATGAAAAACTGTTTTTT.

There are many counts of this clonotype. The rearrangement uses TRBV28 and TRBJ2-7; D unresolved. V lost 4 bases to trimming and J lost 2 bases, with 15 bases between them. Germline loops: CDR1 MDHEN, CDR2 SYDVKM. The CDR3 length is 15 residues. The CDR3 nucleotides read TGTGCCAGCAGTTCGGGTTCGAGCGCGGCCTACGAGCAGTACTTC. It encodes CASSSGSSAAYEQYF.

This clonotype was picked up many times. This sequence joins TRBV12-3 or TRBV12-4 and TRBJ2-5, with a tentative D call TRBD2 (6 bases). V lost 6 bases, J lost 11 bases, and 19 bases lay in between. The CDR3 has 13 amino acids. The DNA for the CDR3 is TGTGCCAGCAGGTTAACCGATGGGGGGTCTCAGTACTTC. Translated: CASRLTDGGSQYF.

In its sample, this clonotype was seen many times. The chain couples TRBV7-3 to TRBJ2-1; tentatively, D is TRBD1 (7 bases). The CDR3 consists of 13 residues. Looked up from germline, CDR1 is SGHTA and CDR2 is FQGTGA. Trimming left V 5 bases short and J 12 bases short, with 17 bases between. The CDR3 DNA reads TGTGCCAGCAGCAATATGCAGGGGGGCCTGCAGTTCTTC. Its protein is CASSNMQGGLQFF.

This clonotype was seen repeatedly, ten times or more. V and J are TRBV20-1 and TRBJ2-7; D gene ambiguous. Germline V gene lookup returns CDR1 DFQATT and CDR2 SNEGSKA (reference sequence). The length of the CDR3 is 14 residues. V lost 1 base and J 3 bases, leaving 13 bases between the germline ends. DNA for the CDR3: TGCAGTGCTAGAGTTCCGGAAACAAGCTACGAGCAGTACTTC. This translates into CSARVPETSYEQYF.

The chain joins TRBV7-8 to TRBJ1-6; 7 bases line up with TRBD1. The CDR3 loop spans 14 amino acids. Unmatched junction bases numbered 5, after V lost 5 bases and J lost 7 bases. CDR1 SGHVS and CDR2 FQNEAQ come from the germline V gene. The CDR3 sequence: CASSSGQANSPLHF. As DNA, the CDR3 is TGTGCCAGCAGCAGTGGACAGGCGAATTCACCCCTCCACTTT.

This clonotype was picked up many times. The V call is TRBV11-2, the J call TRBJ2-2; possible D gene TRBD2, 6 bases. V was trimmed by 1 base and J by 4 bases, leaving 10 bases between them. The CDR3 is made up of 15 amino acids. Germline V gene lookup returns CDR1 SGHAT and CDR2 FQNNGV. The CDR3 DNA reads TGTGCCAGCAGCTTAGGGGGACTCATCACCGGGGAGCTGTTTTTT. It codes for CASSLGGLITGELFF. Supplemented by reference TRBV11-2 and TRBJ2-2, the full variable domain reads EAGVAQSPRYKIIEKRQSVAFWCNPISGHATLYWYQQILGQGPKLLIQFQNNGVVDDSQLPKDRFSAERLKGVDSTLKIQPAKLEDSAVYLCASSLGGLITGELFFGEGSRLTVL.

This clonotype appeared many times. This sequence joins TRBV15 and TRBJ2-1, with D perhaps matching TRBD2 (6 bases). The V gene lost 4 bases and the J gene lost 6 bases, with 22 bases spanning the gap. The CDR3 totals 17 residues. CDR1 is LNHNV, CDR2 YYDKDF, per germline (reference sequence). CDR3 sequence reads: CATSKRRADLRINEQFF. The CDR3 DNA follows: TGTGCCACCAGCAAGAGGAGGGCAGACCTTAGGATCAATGAGCAGTTCTTC.

This clonotype has ten or more counts. The chain carries TRBV20-1 and TRBJ2-7; 8 nucleotides agree with TRBD2. In germline, CDR1 is DFQATT, CDR2 SNEGSKA (reference sequence). The CDR3 contains 13 residues. Trimming removed 6 bases from V and 4 bases from J; junction bases left unmatched: 8. CDR3 sequence: CSAPPSGSYEQYF. The CDR3 bases are TGCAGTGCCCCACCCAGCGGGAGTTACGAGCAGTACTTC.

This clonotype was seen at least ten times. The chain is built from TRBV14 and TRBJ2-1; TRBD2 agrees at 9 bases. CDR1 is SGHDN and CDR2 is FVKESK in the germline V gene. V lost 0 bases and J lost 3; bases outside the gene matches: 12. This CDR3 contains 19 residues. The CDR3 sequence: CASSQESGLAGIYYNEQFF. The CDR3 region has the DNA TGTGCCAGCAGCCAAGAATCAGGCCTAGCGGGAATCTACTACAATGAGCAGTTCTTC.

Many counts were recorded for this clonotype. This chain links TRBV20-1 with TRBJ2-7; D is undetermined. Per germline, CDR1 DFQATT and CDR2 SNEGSKA (reference sequence). This CDR3 region has 14 residues. Trimming removed 6 bases from V and 0 bases from J, with 15 bases in between. CDR3 in amino acids: CSAKPHPYSYEQYF. The CDR3 DNA reads as TGCAGTGCCAAGCCCCACCCCTACTCCTACGAGCAGTACTTC.

This clonotype was observed many times. The rearrangement joins TRBV4-1 to TRBJ2-4; TRBD2 aligns across 8 bases. V lost 4 bases and J lost 1; bases outside the gene matches: 6. The CDR3 covers 16 residues. Germline V gene sequence: CDR1 MGHRA, CDR2 YSYEKL. This CDR3 is CASSPGLASAKNIQYF. The CDR3 coding sequence is TGCGCCAGCAGCCCCGGACTAGCTAGTGCCAAAAACATTCAGTACTTC.

This clonotype was detected ten times or more. V and J are TRBV3-1 and TRBJ2-7; D is possibly TRBD1 (5 bases). The CDR3 spans 13 residues. The germline V and J ends were trimmed by 3 bases and 7 bases, with 13 bases remaining between them. In germline, CDR1 is LGHDT, CDR2 YNNKEL (reference sequence). This chain's CDR3 is CASSQGHLGEQYF. DNA of the CDR3: TGTGCCAGCAGCCAGGGGCATCTGGGGGAGCAGTACTTC.

This clonotype was recorded many times. The chain links TRBV15 to TRBJ2-5; 7 bases align to TRBD1. The CDR3 extends over 15 amino acids. Trimming cost V 5 bases and J 4 bases; bases outside gene matches: 10. The germline gives CDR1 LNHNV, CDR2 YYDKDF (reference sequence). The CDR3 reads CATSLTDRVGETQYF. The CDR3 bases are TGTGCCACCAGCCTTACCGACAGGGTGGGAGAGACCCAGTACTTC.

This clonotype has ten or more counts. The chain couples TRBV20-1 to TRBJ2-7; 7 positions agree with TRBD1. Germline V gene sequence: CDR1 DFQATT, CDR2 SNEGSKA (reference sequence). Trimming cost V 6 bases and J 6 bases; bases outside gene matches: 11. This CDR3 has 13 residues. CDR3 residues: CSARQGQRREQYF. The CDR3 nucleotides are TGCAGTGCAAGACAGGGACAGCGGCGCGAGCAGTACTTC.